The T cell receptor (beta chain) under discussion was sequenced for a study of regulatory T cells in long-lasting Graves disease. Study-level points and caveats: It was in persistent disease that TRBV28, TRBJ1-2 and TRBJ2-5 were favored.

Time point defined: persistent/refractory GD, antithyroid drugs over 5 years with positive TRAb. PBMCs were the source of the RNA used for TCR sequencing. The authors diagnosed Graves' disease using American Thyroid Association guidelines. This CDR3 has 15 amino acids. Per the germline V gene, CDR1 is MNHNS and CDR2 is SASEGT. The V and J ends lost 5 bases and 4 bases respectively, with 15 bases between them. The authors built TCR beta libraries using iRepertoire HTBI primers and Arm-PCR of CDR3 regions. TCRdb re-derived calls from the multiplex PCR reads in MiXCR, one entry per CDR3 protein. The table has 650,000 to 700,000 distinct CDR3 sequences, around 30% seen once. As concerns this clonotype: Antigen unknown.

The V and J genes are TRBV6-1 and TRBJ1-3; weak D call: TRBD1 (5 bases). The TCR originated in a female donor with Graves disease. Sequences were derived from peripheral blood mononuclear cells (PBMCs), sampled when the disease was refractory, from a patient treated with antithyroid drugs. In DNA, the CDR3 is TGTGCCAGCAGTAACCGGGACGAAAGGGGAAACACCATATATTTT. Its translation: CASSNRDERGNTIYF.